Below, 13 T cell receptor beta chains from the same sample are listed, as sequenced in a study of blood T cell repertoires in COVID-19. The method was immunoSEQ multiplex PCR; TCRdb's version includes in-frame clones alone and lacks a portion of them. The sample yields some 380,000 clones, 70% to 90% seen once. Input material: PBMCs or T cells enriched from blood (not recorded which). These receptors were collected from a man aged 25-40 years who had recovered from COVID-19.

The chain carries TRBV19 and TRBJ2-7; 8 bases match TRBD1. The CDR3 is 13 residues long. Per the germline V gene, CDR1 is LNHDA and CDR2 is SQIVND (reference sequence). V was clipped by 5 bases and J by 7 bases; unmatched bases: 7. CDR3 coding DNA: TGTGCCAGTAGTTTTTTAACAGGGGGAGAGCAGTACTTC. This codes for CASSFLTGGEQYF.

A word on this clone: An end of the junction differs from the germline gene, which may be a read error. The chain couples TRBV6-1 to TRBJ2-7; 11 bases match TRBD2. Germline lookup yields CDR1 MNHNS and CDR2 SASEGT. The CDR3 is 16 amino acids. The CDR3 DNA reads as TGTGCCAGCAGCGAAGTTGGACTAGCGGGTACCTACGAGCAGTACTTC. Translated: CASSEVGLAGTYEQYF.

The chain has TRBV4-1 and TRBJ2-3, with 13 bases lining up with TRBD2. The CDR3 has 16 residues. J was trimmed by 4 bases and V by 1 base; bases with no gene match: 2. In germline, CDR1 is MGHRA, CDR2 YSYEKL. This CDR3 is CASSQGLAGGPDTQYF. CDR3 sequence (DNA): TGCGCCAGCAGCCAAGGACTAGCGGGGGGCCCAGATACGCAGTATTTT.

The V and J genes are TRBV6-5 and TRBJ2-7; D may be TRBD1 (6 bases). CDR1 MNHEY and CDR2 SVGAGI come from the germline V gene. This CDR3 comprises 15 residues. Trimming stripped 0 bases from V and 6 bases from J, with 15 bases between. The CDR3 sequence: CASSYSGQTFSEQYF. CDR3 coding DNA: TGTGCCAGCAGTTACTCCGGACAGACCTTTTCCGAGCAGTACTTC.

This chain joins TRBV6-5 and TRBJ2-1, with 8 bases matching TRBD1. The V gene's germline CDR1 is MNHEY and CDR2 SVGAGI. The V segment lost 6 bases and the J segment 3 bases; nucleotides outside the gene matches: 7. This CDR3 has 15 amino acids. The DNA for the CDR3 is TGTGCCAGCAGATCCGGGACAGGCCGCTACAATGAGCAGTTCTTC. Translated, it gives CASRSGTGRYNEQFF.

V is TRBV5-6 and J is TRBJ2-2, with D possibly being TRBD1 (6 bases). Germline values: CDR1 SGHDT, CDR2 YYEEEE. With 0 bases removed from V and 0 bases from J, the gap between germline ends came to 12 bases. CDR3 size: 17 residues. The CDR3 DNA follows: TGTGCCAGCAGCTTGGGGGGGCGGTTAACGAACACCGGGGAGCTGTTTTTT. It translates to CASSLGGRLTNTGELFF.

This chain links TRBV9 with TRBJ1-4, with 12 bases matching TRBD1. This CDR3 contains 15 residues. CDR1 is SGDLS, CDR2 YYNGEE, per germline. V lost 4 bases to trimming and J lost 8 bases; unmatched junction nucleotides: 6. The CDR3 region has the DNA TGTGCCAGCAGCCAGGCAGGGACAGGGGGCGAAAAACTGTTTTTT. Its protein is CASSQAGTGGEKLFF.

This sequence joins TRBV19 and TRBJ2-2; D not certain. The CDR3 consists of 15 residues. Trimming removed 2 bases from V and 4 bases from J, with 11 bases in between. Looked up from germline, CDR1 is LNHDA and CDR2 is SQIVND (reference sequence). The chain's CDR3 is CASSIPSDFTGELFF. The CDR3 DNA sequence: TGTGCCAGTAGTATACCGTCAGACTTCACCGGGGAGCTGTTTTTT.

As DNA, the CDR3 is TGTGCCAGCAGCAAGGGCATCGACAGGGACAATCAGCCCCAGCATTTT. Its protein product is CASSKGIDRDNQPQHF. This chain uses TRBV21-1 with TRBJ1-5; no DNA check was done on the table's D call, TRBD1. TRBV21-1 is recorded as a pseudogene. There are 16 residues in the CDR3.

The chain has TRBV27 and TRBJ2-3; D is perhaps TRBD1 (7 bases). The CDR3 covers 15 residues. Germline V gives CDR1 MNHEY, CDR2 SMNVEV (reference sequence). Trimming removed 3 bases from V and 7 bases from J, with 17 bases in between. CDR3 region: CASSFRGARRNTQYF. In DNA form, the CDR3 reads TGTGCCAGCAGTTTCAGGGGGGCCAGGCGAAATACGCAGTATTTT.

The J gene is TRBJ1-5, the V gene TRBV19; 7 bases match TRBD1. The CDR3 loop spans 15 amino acids. CDR1 LNHDA and CDR2 SQIVND come from the germline V gene (reference sequence). V shed 5 bases, J shed 2 bases, and the junction held 6 bases outside the gene matches. The CDR3 protein is CASSQRQGGNQPQHF. The CDR3 DNA is TGTGCCAGTAGTCAAAGACAGGGTGGCAATCAGCCCCAGCATTTT.

The chain couples TRBV5-4 to TRBJ2-7, with 8 bases matching TRBD1. V lost 2 bases to trimming and J lost 3 bases; unmatched junction nucleotides: 7. The CDR3 spans 15 residues. Germline V gene lookup returns CDR1 SGHNT and CDR2 YYREEE (reference sequence). The CDR3 DNA sequence: TGTGCCAGCAGCTTAGATCCGGGACAGGTCTACGAGCAGTACTTC. Encoded protein: CASSLDPGQVYEQYF.

V and J are TRBV7-9 and TRBJ1-1; D perhaps matches TRBD1 (6 bases). Trimming shortened V by 4 bases and J by 3 bases, and 15 bases separated the two germline ends. This CDR3 comprises 15 residues. The V gene's germline CDR1 is SEHNR and CDR2 FQNEAQ (reference sequence). CDR3 amino acids: CASSYPRGGDTEAFF. DNA for the CDR3: TGTGCCAGCAGCTACCCTCGAGGGGGGGACACTGAAGCTTTCTTT.